Presented here are 2 T cell receptor beta chains from one specimen sequenced in a study of T cells expressing NK-cell markers. Using the 5' RACE reads, TCRdb records one entry per CDR3 protein without DNA. The sample holds about 260,000 distinct CDR3 sequences. The sample comprised blood T cells: a sorted CD56 or NKG2C T cell subset, CD4+ or CD8+ T cells, or bulk PBMC T cells (not recorded which). The receptors were gathered from a woman between 18 and 69 years old in good health.

The chain combines TRBV10-3 with TRBJ2-1; TCRdb's D gene call, TRBD1, goes unchecked for lack of DNA. The V gene's germline CDR1 is ENHRY and CDR2 SYGVKD. This CDR3 is 15 amino acids long. The CDR3 sequence is CAISGQDRAVNEQFF.

The genes are TRBV7-9 and TRBJ1-1. CDR3 length: 14 amino acids. CDR1 is SEHNR, CDR2 FQNEAQ, per germline (reference sequence). This CDR3 is CASSGSGAKTEAFF. The full variable domain, its missing parts supplied by reference TRBV7-9 and TRBJ1-1, is DTGVSQNPRHKITKRGQNVTFRCDPISEHNRLYWYRQTLGQGPEFLTYFQNEAQLEKSRLLSDRFSAERPKGSFSTLEIQRTEQGDSAMYLCASSGSGAKTEAFFGQGTRLTVV.